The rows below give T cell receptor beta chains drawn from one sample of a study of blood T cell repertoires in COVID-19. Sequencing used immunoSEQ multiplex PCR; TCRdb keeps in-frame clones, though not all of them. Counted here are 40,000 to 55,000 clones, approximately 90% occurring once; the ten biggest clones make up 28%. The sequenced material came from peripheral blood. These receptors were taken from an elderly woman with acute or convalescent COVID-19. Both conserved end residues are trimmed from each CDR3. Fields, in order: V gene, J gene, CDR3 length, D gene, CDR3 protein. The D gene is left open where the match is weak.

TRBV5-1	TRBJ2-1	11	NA	ASSLDRNNEQF
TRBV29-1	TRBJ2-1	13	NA	SVGGGASSYNEQF
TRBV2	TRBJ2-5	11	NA	ASSEGQDETQY
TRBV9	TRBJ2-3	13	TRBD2	ASSPDGRGTDTQY
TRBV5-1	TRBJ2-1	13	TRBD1	ASSLEGQAHNEQF
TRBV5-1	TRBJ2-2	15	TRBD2	ASSLGLAGGNTGELF
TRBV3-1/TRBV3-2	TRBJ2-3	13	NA	ASSQKGGGTDTQY
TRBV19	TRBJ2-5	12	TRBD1	ASSPTGDQETQY
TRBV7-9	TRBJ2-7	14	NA	ASSRDRTAYSYEQY
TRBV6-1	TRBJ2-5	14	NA	ASSEWDSPYQETQY
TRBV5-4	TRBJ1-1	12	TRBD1	ASSYRGWDTEAF
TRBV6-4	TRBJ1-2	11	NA	ASHGQGGDGYT
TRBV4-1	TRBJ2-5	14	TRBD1	ASSQDRGLDQETQY
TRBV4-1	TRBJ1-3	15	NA	ASSRQGLVLTGNTIY
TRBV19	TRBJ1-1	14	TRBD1	ASSGQGKGGRFVAF
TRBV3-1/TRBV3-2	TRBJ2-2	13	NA	ASSQVGGYTGELF
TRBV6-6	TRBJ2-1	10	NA	ASSSFYNEQF
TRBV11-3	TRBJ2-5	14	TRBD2	ASSLVSAGGPETQY
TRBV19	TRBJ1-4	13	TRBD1	ASTPADRGGEKLF
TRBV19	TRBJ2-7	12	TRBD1	ASGDRSSSYEQY
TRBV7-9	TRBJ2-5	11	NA	ASSSYSLETQY
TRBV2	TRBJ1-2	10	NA	ASSGWDYGYT
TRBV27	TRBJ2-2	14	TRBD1	ASSLYGTGNAGELF
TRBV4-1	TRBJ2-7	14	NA	ASSPVEGGALGGQY
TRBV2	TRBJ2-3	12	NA	ASSEAFRTDTQY
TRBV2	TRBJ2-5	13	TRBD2	ASSPTSGVQETQY
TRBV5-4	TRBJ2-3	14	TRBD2	ASSGAGGYRRDTQY
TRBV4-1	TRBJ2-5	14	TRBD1	ASSQGWDRGQETQY
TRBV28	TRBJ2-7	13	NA	AAQQNRDKTYEQY